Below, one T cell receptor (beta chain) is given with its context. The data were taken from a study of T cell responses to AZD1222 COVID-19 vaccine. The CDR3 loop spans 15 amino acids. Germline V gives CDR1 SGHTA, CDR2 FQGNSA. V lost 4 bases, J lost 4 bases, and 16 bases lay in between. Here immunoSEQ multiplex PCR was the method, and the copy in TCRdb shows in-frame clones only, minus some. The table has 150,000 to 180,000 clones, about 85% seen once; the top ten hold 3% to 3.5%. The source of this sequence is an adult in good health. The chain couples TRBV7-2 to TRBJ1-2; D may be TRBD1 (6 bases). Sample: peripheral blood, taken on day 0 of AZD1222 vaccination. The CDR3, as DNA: TGTGCCAGCAGCTCTGACACTGGGGGCTTCTATGGCTACACCTTC. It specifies CASSSDTGGFYGYTF.